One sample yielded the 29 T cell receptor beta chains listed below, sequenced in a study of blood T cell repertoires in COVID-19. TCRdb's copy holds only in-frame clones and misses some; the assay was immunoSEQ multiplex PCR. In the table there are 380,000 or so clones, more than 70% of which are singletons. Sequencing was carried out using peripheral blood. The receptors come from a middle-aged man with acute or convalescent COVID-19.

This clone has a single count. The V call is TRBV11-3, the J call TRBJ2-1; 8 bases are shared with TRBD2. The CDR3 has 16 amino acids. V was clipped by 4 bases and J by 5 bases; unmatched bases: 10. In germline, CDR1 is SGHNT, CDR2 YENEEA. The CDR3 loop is CASSYSSGSVNNEQFF. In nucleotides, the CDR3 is TGTGCCAGCAGCTACTCGAGCGGGAGCGTCAACAATGAGCAGTTCTTC.

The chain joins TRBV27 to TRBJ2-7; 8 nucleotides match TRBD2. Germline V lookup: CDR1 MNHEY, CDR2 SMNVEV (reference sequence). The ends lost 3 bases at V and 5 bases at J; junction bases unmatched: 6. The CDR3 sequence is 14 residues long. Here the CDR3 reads CASSFQREINEQYF. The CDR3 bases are TGTGCCAGCAGTTTCCAGCGGGAGATCAACGAGCAGTACTTC.

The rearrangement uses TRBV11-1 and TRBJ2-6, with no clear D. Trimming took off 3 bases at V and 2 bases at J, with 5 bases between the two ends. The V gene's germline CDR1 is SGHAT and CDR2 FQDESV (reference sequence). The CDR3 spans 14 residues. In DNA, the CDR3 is TGTGCCAGCAGCTTGCCAGCTGGGGCCAACGTCCTGACTTTC. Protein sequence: CASSLPAGANVLTF.

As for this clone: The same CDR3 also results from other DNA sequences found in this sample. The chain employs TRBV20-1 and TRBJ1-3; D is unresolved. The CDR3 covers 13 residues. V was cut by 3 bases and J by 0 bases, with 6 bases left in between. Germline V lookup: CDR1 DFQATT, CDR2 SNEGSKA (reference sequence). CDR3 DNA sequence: TGCAGTGCTAGTCTCTCCTCTGGAAACACCATATATTTT. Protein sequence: CSASLSSGNTIYF.

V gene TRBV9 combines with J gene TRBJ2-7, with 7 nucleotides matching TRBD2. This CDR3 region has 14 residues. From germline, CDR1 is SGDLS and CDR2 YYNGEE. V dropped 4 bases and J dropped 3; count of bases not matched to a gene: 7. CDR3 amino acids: CASSRAGQIYEQYF. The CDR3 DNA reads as TGTGCCAGCAGCCGAGCGGGGCAAATCTACGAGCAGTACTTC. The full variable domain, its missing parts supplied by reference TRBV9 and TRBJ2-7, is DSGVTQTPKHLITATGQRVTLRCSPRSGDLSVYWYQQSLDQGLQFLIQYYNGEERAKGNILERFSAQQFPDLHSELNLSSLELGDSALYFCASSRAGQIYEQYFGPGTRLTVT.

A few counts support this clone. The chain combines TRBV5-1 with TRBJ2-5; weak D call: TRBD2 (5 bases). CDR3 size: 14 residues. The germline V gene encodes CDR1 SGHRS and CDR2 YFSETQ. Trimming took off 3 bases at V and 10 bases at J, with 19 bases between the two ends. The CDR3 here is CASSSSFGREDQYF. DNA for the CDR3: TGCGCCAGCAGCTCTAGCTTCGGCCGCGAGGACCAGTACTTC.

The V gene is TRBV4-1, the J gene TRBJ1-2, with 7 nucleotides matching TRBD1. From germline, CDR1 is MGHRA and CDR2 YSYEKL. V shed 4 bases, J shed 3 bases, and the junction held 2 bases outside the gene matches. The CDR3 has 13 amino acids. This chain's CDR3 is CASSLGTDYGYTF. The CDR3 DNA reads TGCGCCAGCAGCCTAGGGACAGACTATGGCTACACCTTC.

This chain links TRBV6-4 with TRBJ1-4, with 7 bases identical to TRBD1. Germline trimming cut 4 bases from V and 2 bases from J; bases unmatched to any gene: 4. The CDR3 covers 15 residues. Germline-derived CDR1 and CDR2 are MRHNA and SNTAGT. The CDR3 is CASSATGATNEKLFF. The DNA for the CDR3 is TGTGCCAGCAGTGCTACAGGGGCCACTAATGAAAAACTGTTTTTT.

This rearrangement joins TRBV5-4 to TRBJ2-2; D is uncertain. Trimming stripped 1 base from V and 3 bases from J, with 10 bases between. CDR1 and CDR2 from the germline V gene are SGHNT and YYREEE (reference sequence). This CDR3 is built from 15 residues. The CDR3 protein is CASSLKFGDTGELFF. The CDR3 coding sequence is TGTGCCAGCAGCTTGAAGTTCGGAGACACCGGGGAGCTGTTTTTT.

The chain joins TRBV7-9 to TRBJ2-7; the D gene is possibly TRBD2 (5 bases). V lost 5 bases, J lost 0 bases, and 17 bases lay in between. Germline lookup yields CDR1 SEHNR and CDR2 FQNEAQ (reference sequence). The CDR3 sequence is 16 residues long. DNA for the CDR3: TGTGCCAGCAGCGCAACCTACCAAGGGAGCTCCTACGAGCAGTACTTC. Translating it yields CASSATYQGSSYEQYF. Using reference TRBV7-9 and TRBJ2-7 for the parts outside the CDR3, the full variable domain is DTGVSQNPRHKITKRGQNVTFRCDPISEHNRLYWYRQTLGQGPEFLTYFQNEAQLEKSRLLSDRFSAERPKGSFSTLEIQRTEQGDSAMYLCASSATYQGSSYEQYFGPGTRLTVT.

CDR3 protein: CASRAPGLAESDTQYF. The CDR3 coding sequence is TGCGCCAGCAGGGCTCCGGGACTAGCGGAATCAGATACGCAGTATTTT. The rearrangement joins TRBV4-1 to TRBJ2-3, with 11 bases lining up with TRBD2. CDR1 and CDR2 from the germline V gene are MGHRA and YSYEKL. J lost 4 bases, V lost 6 bases, and 9 bases had no gene match. The CDR3 spans 16 residues.

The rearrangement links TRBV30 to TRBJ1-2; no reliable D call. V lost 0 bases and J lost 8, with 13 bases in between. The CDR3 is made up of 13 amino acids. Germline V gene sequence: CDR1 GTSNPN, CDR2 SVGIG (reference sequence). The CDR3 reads CAWSVQGGGGYTF. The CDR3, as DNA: TGTGCCTGGAGTGTACAAGGAGGAGGCGGCTACACCTTC.

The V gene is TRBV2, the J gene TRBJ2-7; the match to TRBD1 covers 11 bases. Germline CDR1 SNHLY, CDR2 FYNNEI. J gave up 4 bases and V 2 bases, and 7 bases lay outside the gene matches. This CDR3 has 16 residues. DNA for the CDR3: TGTGCCAGCAGTGAAAGGAGGGACAGGGGGAGGTACGAGCAGTACTTC. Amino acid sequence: CASSERRDRGRYEQYF.

CDR3 DNA sequence: TGCGCCAGCAGCCAAAAGGAACAGGGAAACTATGGCTACACCTTC. Translated, it gives CASSQKEQGNYGYTF. The chain recombines TRBV4-1 with TRBJ1-2, with a tentative D call TRBD1 (6 bases). CDR3 length: 15 amino acids. The germline V gene has CDR1 MGHRA and CDR2 YSYEKL. The V gene lost 2 bases and the J gene lost 2 bases, with 12 bases spanning the gap.

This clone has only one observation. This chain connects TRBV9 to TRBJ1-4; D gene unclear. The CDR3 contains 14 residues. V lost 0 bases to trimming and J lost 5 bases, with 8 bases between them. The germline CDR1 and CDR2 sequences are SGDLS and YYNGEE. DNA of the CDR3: TGTGCCAGCAGCGTAGGTGAGGGAAATGAAAAACTGTTTTTT. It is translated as CASSVGEGNEKLFF.

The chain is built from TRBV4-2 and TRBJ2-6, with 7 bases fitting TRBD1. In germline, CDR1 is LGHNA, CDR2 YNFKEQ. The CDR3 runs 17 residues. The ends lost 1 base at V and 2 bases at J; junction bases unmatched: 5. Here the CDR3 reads CASSQGDSLTGANVLTF. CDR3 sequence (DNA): TGTGCCAGCAGCCAAGGGGACAGTTTAACTGGGGCCAACGTCCTGACTTTC.

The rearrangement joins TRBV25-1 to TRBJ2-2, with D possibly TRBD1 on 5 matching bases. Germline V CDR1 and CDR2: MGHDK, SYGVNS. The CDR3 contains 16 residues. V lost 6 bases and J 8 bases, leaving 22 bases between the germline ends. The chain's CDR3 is CASRNPRGQAKGELFF. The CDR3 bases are TGTGCCAGCAGGAACCCCCGAGGACAAGCAAAAGGGGAGCTGTTTTTT. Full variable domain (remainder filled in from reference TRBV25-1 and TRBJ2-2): EADIYQTPRYLVIGTGKKITLECSQTMGHDKMYWYQQDPGMELHLIHYSYGVNSTEKGDLSSESTVSRIRTEHFPLTLESARPSHTSQYLCASRNPRGQAKGELFFGEGSRLTVL.

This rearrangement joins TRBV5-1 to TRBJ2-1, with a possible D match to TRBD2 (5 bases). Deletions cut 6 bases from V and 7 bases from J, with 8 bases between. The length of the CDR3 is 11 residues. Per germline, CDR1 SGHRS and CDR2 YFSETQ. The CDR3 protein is CASTTGNEQFF. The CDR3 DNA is TGCGCCAGCACGACGGGAAATGAGCAGTTCTTC.

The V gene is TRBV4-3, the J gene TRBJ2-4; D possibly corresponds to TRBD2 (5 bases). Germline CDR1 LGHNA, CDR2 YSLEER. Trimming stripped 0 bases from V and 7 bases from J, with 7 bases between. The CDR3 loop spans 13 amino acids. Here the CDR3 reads CASSQDPGNIQYF. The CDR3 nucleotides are TGCGCCAGCAGCCAAGATCCGGGGAACATTCAGTACTTC.

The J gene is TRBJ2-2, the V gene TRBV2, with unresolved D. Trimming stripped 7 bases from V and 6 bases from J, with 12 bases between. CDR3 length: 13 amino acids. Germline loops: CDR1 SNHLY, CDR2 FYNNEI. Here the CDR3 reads CASNLNYAGELFF. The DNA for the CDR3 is TGTGCCAGCAATTTAAACTACGCCGGGGAGCTGTTTTTT.

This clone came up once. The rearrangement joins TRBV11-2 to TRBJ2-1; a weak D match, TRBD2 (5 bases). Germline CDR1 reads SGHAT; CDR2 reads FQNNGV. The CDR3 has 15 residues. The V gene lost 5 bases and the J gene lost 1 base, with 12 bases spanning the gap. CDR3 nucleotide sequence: TGTGCCAGCAGCCCCCCGCGGGTATCCTACAATGAGCAGTTCTTC. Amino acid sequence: CASSPPRVSYNEQFF.

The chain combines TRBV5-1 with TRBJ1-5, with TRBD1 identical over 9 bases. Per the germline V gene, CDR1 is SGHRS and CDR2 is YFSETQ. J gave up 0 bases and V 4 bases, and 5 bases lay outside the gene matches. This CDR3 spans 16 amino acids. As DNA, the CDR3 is TGCGCCAGCAGCAGCGGGACAGGGAATAGCAATCAGCCCCAGCATTTT. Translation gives CASSSGTGNSNQPQHF.

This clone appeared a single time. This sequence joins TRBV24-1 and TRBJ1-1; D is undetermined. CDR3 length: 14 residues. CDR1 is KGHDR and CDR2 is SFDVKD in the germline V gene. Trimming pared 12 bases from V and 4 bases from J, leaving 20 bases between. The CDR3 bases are TGTGCCCCTCCCTCCAGAGGATGCAGCACTGAAGCTTTCTTT. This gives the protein CAPPSRGCSTEAFF.

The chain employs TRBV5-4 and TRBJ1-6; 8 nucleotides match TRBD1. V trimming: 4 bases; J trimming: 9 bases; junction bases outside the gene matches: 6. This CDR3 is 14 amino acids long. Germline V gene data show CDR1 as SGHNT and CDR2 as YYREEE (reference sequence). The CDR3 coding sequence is TGTGCCAGCAGCCCGAGGACAGGGCCTTCACCCCTCCACTTT. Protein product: CASSPRTGPSPLHF. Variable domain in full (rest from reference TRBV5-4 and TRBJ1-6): ETGVTQSPTHLIKTRGQQVTLRCSSQSGHNTVSWYQQALGQGPQFIFQYYREEENGRGNFPPRFSGLQFPNYSSELNVNALELDDSALYLCASSPRTGPSPLHFGNGTRLTVT.

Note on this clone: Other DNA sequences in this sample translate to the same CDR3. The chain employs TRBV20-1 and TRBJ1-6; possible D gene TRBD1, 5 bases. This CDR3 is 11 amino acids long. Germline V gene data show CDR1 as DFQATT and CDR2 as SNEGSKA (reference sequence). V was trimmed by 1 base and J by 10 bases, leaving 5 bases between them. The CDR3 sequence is CSARGGSPLHF. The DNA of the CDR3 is TGCAGTGCTAGAGGGGGCTCACCCCTCCACTTT.

The DNA for the CDR3 is TGTGCCAGCAGTCGAGGAGGTTTGTTTGGCTACACCTTC. This gives the protein CASSRGGLFGYTF. The V and J genes are TRBV2 and TRBJ1-2; D uncertain. The CDR3 is made up of 13 amino acids. The V gene's germline CDR1 is SNHLY and CDR2 FYNNEI. Trimming took 5 bases from V and 7 from J, leaving 14 bases between them.

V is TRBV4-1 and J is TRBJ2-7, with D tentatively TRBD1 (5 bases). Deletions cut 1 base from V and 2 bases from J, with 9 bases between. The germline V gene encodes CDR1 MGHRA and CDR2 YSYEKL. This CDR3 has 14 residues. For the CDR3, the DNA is TGCGCCAGCAGCCAAGGGGGCTCCACCTACGAGCAGTACTTC. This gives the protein CASSQGGSTYEQYF.

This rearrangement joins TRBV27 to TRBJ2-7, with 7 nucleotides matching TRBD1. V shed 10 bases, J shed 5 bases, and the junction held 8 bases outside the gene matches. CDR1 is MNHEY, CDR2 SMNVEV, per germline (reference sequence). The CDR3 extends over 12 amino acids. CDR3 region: CATRQGSHEQYF. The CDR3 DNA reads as TGTGCCACCAGACAGGGTAGCCACGAGCAGTACTTC.

The CDR3 is CASSTRDRGGEAFF. CDR3 sequence (DNA): TGTGCCAGCAGTACGCGGGACAGGGGGGGTGAAGCTTTCTTT. This sequence joins TRBV27 and TRBJ1-1, with TRBD1 identical over 11 bases. The ends lost 5 bases at V and 7 bases at J; junction bases unmatched: 6. Germline CDR1 is MNHEY and CDR2 is SMNVEV (reference sequence). The CDR3 extends over 14 amino acids.